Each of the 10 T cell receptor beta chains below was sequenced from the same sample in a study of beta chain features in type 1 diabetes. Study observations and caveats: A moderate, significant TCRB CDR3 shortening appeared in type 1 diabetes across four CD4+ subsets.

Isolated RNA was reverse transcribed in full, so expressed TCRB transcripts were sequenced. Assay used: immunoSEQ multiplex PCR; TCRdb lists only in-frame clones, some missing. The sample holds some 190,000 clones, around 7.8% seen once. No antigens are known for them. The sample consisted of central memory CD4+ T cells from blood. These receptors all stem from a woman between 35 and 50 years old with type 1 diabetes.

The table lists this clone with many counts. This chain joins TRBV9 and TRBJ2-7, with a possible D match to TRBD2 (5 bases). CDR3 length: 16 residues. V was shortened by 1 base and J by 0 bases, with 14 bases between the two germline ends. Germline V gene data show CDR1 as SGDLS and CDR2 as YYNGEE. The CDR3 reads CASSVRSAASSYEQYF. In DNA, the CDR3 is TGTGCCAGCAGCGTACGCTCAGCGGCGAGCTCCTACGAGCAGTACTTC.

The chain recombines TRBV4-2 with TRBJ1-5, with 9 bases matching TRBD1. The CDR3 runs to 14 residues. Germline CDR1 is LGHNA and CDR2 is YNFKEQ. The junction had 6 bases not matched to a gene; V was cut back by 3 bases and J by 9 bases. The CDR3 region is CASSQTGGGRPQHF. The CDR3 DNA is TGTGCCAGCAGCCAGACAGGGGGTGGGCGGCCCCAGCATTTT.

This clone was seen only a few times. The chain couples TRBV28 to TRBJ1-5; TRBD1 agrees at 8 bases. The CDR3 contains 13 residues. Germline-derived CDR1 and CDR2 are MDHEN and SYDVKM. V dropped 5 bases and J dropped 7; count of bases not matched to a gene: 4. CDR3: CASSRQGWQPQHF. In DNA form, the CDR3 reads TGTGCCAGCAGTCGACAGGGGTGGCAGCCCCAGCATTTT.

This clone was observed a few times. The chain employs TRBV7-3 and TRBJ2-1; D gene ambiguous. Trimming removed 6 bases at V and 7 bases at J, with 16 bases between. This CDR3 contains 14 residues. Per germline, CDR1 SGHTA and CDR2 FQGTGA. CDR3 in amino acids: CASSSGLEVNEQFF. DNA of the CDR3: TGTGCCAGCAGTTCCGGTCTAGAGGTTAATGAGCAGTTCTTC.

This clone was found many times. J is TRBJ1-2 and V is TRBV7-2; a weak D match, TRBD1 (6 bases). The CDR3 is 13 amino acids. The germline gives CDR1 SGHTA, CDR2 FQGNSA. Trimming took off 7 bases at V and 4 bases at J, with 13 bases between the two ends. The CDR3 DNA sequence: TGTGCCAGCACCTTTACAGGGAGCTATGGCTACACCTTC. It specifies CASTFTGSYGYTF.

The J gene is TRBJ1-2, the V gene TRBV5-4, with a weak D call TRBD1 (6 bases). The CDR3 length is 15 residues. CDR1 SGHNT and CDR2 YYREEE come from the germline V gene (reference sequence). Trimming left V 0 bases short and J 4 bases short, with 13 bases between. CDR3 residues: CASSLAVDSVYGYTF. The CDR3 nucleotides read TGTGCCAGCAGCTTGGCCGTGGACAGCGTCTATGGCTACACCTTC.

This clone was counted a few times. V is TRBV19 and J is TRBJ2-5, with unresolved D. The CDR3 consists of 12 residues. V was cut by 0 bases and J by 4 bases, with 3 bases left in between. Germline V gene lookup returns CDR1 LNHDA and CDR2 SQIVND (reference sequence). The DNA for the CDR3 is TGTGCCAGTAGTATAGATCGAGAGACCCAGTACTTC. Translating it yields CASSIDRETQYF. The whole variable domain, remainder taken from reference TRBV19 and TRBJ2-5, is DGGITQSPKYLFRKEGQNVTLSCEQNLNHDAMYWYRQDPGQGLRLIYYSQIVNDFQKGDIAEGYSVSREKKESFPLTVTSAQKNPTAFYLCASSIDRETQYFGPGTRLLVL.

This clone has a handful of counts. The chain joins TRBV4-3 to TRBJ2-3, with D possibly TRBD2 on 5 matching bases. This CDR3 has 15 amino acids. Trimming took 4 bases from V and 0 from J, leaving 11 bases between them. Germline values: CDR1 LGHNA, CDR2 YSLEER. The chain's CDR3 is CASSPKRPSTDTQYF. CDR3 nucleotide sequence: TGCGCCAGCAGCCCCAAGCGGCCTAGCACAGATACGCAGTATTTT.

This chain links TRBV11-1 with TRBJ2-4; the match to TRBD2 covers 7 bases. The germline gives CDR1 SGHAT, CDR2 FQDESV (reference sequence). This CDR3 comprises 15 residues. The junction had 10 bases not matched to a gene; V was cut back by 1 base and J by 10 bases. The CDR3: CASSLGRGLRRIQYF. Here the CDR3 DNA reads TGTGCCAGCAGCTTAGGGCGGGGGTTACGGAGGATTCAGTACTTC. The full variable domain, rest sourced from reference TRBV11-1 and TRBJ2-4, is EAEVAQSPRYKITEKSQAVAFWCDPISGHATLYWYRQILGQGPELLVQFQDESVVDDSQLPKDRFSAERLKGVDSTLKIQPAELGDSAMYLCASSLGRGLRRIQYFGAGTRLSVL.

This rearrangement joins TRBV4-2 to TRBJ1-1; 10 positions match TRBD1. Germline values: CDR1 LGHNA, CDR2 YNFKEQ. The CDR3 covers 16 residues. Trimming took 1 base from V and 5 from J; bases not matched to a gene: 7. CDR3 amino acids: CASSQGQGARGTEAFF. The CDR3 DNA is TGTGCCAGCAGCCAAGGACAGGGGGCGCGGGGGACTGAAGCTTTCTTT.